This T cell receptor beta chain emerged from a study of prognosis after radiotherapy for stage I lung cancer. Multiplex PCR, run in two rounds, amplified TCR beta CDR3 from genomic DNA. Initially, in first-round PCR, primers specific to each TRBV and TRBJ gene were used. TCRdb re-derived calls from the multiplex PCR reads in MiXCR, one entry per CDR3 protein. The sample comprises around 19,000 distinct CDR3 sequences, around half of which are singletons, and approximately 32% rests with the top ten. This clonotype was counted ten times or more. The CDR3 length is 13 residues. Trimming cost V 5 bases and J 5 bases; bases outside gene matches: 5. Germline CDR1 is MNHNS and CDR2 is SASEGT. Researchers took approximately 6 milliliters of peripheral blood at each of two time points.

The sample here was PBMCs, taken before or after stereotactic body radiation therapy (not recorded which). V is TRBV6-1 and J is TRBJ1-1; 7 nucleotides match TRBD1. The TCR was taken from a donor of 50 years or more with non-small cell lung cancer. The CDR3 DNA reads TGTGCCAGCAGTACCGGGACAGCTACTGAAGCTTTCTTT. This codes for CASSTGTATEAFF.